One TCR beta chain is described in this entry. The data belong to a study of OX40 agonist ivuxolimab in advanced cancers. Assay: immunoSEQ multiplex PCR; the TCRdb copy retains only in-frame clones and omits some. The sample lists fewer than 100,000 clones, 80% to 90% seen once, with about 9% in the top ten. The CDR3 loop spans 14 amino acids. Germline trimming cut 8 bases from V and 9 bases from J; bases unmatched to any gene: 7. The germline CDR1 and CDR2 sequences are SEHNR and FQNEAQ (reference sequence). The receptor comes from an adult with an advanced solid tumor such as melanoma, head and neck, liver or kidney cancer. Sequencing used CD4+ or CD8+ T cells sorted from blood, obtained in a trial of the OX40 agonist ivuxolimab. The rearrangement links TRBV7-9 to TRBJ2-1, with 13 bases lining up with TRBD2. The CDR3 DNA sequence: TGTGCCAGCTTCGGACTAGCGGGAGATGGTGAGCAGTTCTTC. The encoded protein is CASFGLAGDGEQFF.